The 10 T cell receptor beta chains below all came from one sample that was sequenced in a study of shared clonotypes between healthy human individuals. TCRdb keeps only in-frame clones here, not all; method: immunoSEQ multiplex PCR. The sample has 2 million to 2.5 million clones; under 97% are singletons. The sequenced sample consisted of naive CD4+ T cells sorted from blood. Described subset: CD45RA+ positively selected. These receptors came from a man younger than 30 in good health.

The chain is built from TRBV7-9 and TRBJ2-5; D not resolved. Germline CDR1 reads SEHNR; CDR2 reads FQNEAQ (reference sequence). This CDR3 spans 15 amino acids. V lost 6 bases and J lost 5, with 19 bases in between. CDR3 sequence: CASSPPGPSRETQYF. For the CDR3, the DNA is TGTGCCAGCAGTCCGCCGGGCCCTAGTCGGGAGACCCAGTACTTC.

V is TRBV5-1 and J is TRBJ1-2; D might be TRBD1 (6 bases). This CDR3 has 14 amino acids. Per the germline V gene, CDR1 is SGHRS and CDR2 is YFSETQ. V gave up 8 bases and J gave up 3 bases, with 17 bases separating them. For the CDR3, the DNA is TGCGCCAGTCACGAGCCAGGGGTTGACTATGGCTACACCTTC. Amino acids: CASHEPGVDYGYTF.

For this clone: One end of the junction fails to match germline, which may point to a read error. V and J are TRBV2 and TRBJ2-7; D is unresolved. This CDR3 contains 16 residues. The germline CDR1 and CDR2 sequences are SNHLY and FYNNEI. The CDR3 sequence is CASREDAQFNTYEQYF. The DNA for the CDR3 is TGTGCCAGCAGGGAAGACGCCCAGTTCAATACCTACGAGCAGTACTTC.

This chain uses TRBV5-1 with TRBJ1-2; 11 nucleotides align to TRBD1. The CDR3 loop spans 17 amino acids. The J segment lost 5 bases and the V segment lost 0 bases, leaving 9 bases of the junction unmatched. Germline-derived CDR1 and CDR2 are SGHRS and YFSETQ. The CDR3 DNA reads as TGCGCCAGCAGCTTGGGTCGGACAGGGGGCTCGTCGTATGGCTACACCTTC. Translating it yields CASSLGRTGGSSYGYTF.

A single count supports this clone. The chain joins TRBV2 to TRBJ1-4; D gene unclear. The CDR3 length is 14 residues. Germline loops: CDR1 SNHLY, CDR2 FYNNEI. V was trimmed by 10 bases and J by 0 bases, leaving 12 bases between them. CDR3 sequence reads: CATQLAPTNEKLFF. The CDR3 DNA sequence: TGTGCCACTCAGTTAGCTCCAACTAATGAAAAACTGTTTTTT.

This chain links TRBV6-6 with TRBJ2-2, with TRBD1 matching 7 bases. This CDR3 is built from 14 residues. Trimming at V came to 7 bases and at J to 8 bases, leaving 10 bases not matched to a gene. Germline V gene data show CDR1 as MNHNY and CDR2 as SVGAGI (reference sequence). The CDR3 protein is CASNPGTVAGELFF. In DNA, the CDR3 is TGTGCCAGCAACCCCGGGACAGTGGCAGGGGAGCTGTTTTTT.

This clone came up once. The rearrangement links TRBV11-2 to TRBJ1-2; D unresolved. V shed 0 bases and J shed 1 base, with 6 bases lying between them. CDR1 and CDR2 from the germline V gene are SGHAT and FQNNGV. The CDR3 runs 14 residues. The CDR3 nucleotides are TGTGCCAGCAGCTTAGAGACGGTTAACTATGGCTACACCTTC. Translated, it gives CASSLETVNYGYTF.

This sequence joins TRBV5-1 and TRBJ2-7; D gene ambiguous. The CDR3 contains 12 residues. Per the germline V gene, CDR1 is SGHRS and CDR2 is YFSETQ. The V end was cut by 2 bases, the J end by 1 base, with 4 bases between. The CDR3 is CASSFTSYEQYF. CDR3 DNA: TGCGCCAGCAGCTTCACGTCCTACGAGCAGTACTTC.

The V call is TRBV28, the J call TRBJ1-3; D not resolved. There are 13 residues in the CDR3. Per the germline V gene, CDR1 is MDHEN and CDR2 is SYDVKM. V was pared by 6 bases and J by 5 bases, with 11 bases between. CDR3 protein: CASSFEDRNTIYF. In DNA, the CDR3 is TGTGCCAGCAGCTTCGAAGATAGAAACACCATATATTTT.

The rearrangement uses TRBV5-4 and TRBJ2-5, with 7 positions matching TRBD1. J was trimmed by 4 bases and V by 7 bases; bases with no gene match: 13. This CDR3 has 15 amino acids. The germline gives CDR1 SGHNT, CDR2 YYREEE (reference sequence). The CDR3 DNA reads TGTGCCAGCGGACAGGAGTGGGGGCGCAGAGAGACCCAGTACTTC. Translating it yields CASGQEWGRRETQYF.